This T cell receptor beta chain originates from a study of T cells after yellow fever vaccination. UMIs were added to TCR cDNA along with a universal primer site when it was made by 5'RACE template switching. TCRdb reanalysed the 5' RACE reads using MiXCR and keeps one entry per CDR3 protein. The sample shows hundreds of thousands of distinct CDR3 sequences, roughly an eighth of them seen only once. Trimming cost V 7 bases and J 10 bases, with 15 bases left between them. This CDR3 has 12 residues. Germline V gene data show CDR1 as MNHEY and CDR2 as SVGAGI. The clonotype was recovered from a man aged 25 to 40 who received the YFV17D yellow fever vaccine. The chain couples TRBV6-5 to TRBJ2-3, with D perhaps being TRBD1 or TRBD2 (6 bases each). The sequencing here drew on PBMCs, taken on the day of the yellow fever booster vaccination. CDR3 sequence (DNA): TGTGCCAGCACGGGGGCTAGCCGATCGCAGTATTTT. It encodes CASTGASRSQYF.